This T cell receptor (beta chain) came from a study of identical twins. The length of the CDR3 is 15 residues. Between the trimmed V and J ends, which lost 8 bases and 5 bases, there was a span of 21 bases. Per germline, CDR1 SGHTA and CDR2 FQGNSA. A universal primer binding site was introduced by template switching. The final cDNA contained unique molecular identifiers. TCRdb reprocessed the 5' RACE reads with MiXCR, giving one entry per CDR3 protein. This table has around 680,000 distinct CDR3 sequences, 8.6% appearing once. This clonotype was detected only a few times. These data were likewise used in another study, on yellow fever vaccine responses in identical twins.

The sequencing sample was made of PBMCs. V and J are TRBV7-2 and TRBJ2-5, with D perhaps matching TRBD2 (5 bases). This receptor was identified in a woman under 30 in good health. The CDR3 loop reads CASSLSGSSWETQYF. The CDR3 DNA reads as TGTGCCAGCTCCCTGTCTGGGAGCTCCTGGGAGACCCAGTACTTC.